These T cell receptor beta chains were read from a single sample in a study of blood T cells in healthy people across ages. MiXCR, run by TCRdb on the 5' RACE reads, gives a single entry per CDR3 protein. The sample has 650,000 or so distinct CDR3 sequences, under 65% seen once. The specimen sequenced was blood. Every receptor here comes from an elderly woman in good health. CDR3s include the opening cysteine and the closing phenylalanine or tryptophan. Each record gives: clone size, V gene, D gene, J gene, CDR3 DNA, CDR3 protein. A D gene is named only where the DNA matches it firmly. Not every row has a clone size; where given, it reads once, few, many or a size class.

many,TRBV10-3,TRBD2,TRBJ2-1,TGTGCCATCAGTGCCCTTAGCGGGAGAAAAAATGAGCAGTTCTTC,CAISALSGRKNEQFF
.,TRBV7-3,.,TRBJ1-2,TGTGCCAGCAGCGTAAATGGGGGGTATGGCTACACCTTC,CASSVNGGYGYTF
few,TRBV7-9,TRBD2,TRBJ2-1,TGTGCCAGCAGCGCCTCTAGCGGGGGGGCTGGCAATGAGCAGTTCTTC,CASSASSGGAGNEQFF
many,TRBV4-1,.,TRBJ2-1,TGCGCCAGCAGCCAAGTTGAGGGCAATGAGCAGTTCTTC,CASSQVEGNEQFF
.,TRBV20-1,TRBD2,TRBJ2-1,TGCAATGCTAGAGCATCACTAGCGGGCGCCTACAATGAGCAGTTCTTC,CNARASLAGAYNEQFF
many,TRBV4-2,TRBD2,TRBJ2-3,TGTGCCAGCAGCCAAGACAAGCGGGGGGGCGGCATAACAGATACGCAGTATTTT,CASSQDKRGGGITDTQYF
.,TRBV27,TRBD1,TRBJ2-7,TGTGCCAGCAGTCTAAATTCGATAGGGACAGGATACGAGCAGTACTTC,CASSLNSIGTGYEQYF
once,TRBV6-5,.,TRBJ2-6,TGTGCCAGCAGTTACGCCCCAGGGTCTGGGGCCAACGTCCTGACTTTC,CASSYAPGSGANVLTF
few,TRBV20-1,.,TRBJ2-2,TGCAGTGCTAGAGGACAGGCTACCGGGGAGCTGTTTTTT,CSARGQATGELFF
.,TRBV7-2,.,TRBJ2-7,TGTGCCAGCAGCTCCCCGACGGATCCCTGCGAGCAGTACTTC,CASSSPTDPCEQYF
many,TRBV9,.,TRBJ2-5,TGTGCCAGCAGCGTAGTGGCGGACCAAGAGACCCAGTACTTC,CASSVVADQETQYF